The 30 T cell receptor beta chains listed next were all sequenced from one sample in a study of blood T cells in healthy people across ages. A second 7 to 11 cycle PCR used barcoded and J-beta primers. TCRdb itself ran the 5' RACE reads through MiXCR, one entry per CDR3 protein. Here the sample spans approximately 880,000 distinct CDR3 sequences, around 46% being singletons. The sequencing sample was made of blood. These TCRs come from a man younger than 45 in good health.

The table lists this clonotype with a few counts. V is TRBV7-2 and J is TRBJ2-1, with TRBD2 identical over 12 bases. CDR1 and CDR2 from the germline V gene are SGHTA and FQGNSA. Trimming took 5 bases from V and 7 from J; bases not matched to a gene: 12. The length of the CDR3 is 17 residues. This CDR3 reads CASSLHLTSGGRNEQFF. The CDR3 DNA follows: TGTGCCAGCAGCCTCCACCTGACTAGCGGGGGAAGGAATGAGCAGTTCTTC. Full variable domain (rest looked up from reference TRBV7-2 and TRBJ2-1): GAGVSQSPSNKVTEKGKDVELRCDPISGHTALYWYRQSLGQGLEFLIYFQGNSAPDKSGLPSDRFSAERTGGSVSTLTIQRTQQEDSAVYLCASSLHLTSGGRNEQFFGPGTRLTVL.

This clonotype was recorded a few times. Here the CDR3 DNA reads TGTGCCATCAGTGGAGGCAGGGACTACGAGCAGTACTTC. This gives the protein CAISGGRDYEQYF. The chain has TRBV10-3 and TRBJ2-7, with D possibly being TRBD1 (5 bases). The CDR3 has 13 residues. V gave up 4 bases and J gave up 3 bases, with 10 bases separating them. Germline CDR1 reads ENHRY; CDR2 reads SYGVKD.

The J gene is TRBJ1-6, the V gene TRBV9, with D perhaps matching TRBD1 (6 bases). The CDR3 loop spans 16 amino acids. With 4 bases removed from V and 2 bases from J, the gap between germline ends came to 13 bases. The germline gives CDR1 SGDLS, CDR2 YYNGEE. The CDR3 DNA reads TGTGCCAGCAGCCCCCGGGAGGGGGCCTATAATTCACCCCTCCACTTT. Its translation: CASSPREGAYNSPLHF.

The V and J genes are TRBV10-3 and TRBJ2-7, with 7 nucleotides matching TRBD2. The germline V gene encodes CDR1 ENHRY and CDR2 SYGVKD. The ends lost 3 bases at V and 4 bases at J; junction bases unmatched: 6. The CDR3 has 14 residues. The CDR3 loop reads CAISDGGNGYEQYF. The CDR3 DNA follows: TGTGCCATCAGTGACGGGGGGAACGGGTACGAGCAGTACTTC.

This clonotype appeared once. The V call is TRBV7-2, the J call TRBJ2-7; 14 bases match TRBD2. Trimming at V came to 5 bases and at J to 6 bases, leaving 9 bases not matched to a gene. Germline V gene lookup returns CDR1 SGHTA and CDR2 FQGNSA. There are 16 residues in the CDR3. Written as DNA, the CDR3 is TGTGCCAGCAGCGCTTACGGGACTAGCGGGGGTCCCGAGCAGTACTTC. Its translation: CASSAYGTSGGPEQYF.

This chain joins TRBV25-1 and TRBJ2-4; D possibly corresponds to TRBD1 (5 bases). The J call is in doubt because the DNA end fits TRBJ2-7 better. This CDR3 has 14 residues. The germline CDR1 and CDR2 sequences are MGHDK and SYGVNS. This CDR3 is CASSDQSTVYEQYF. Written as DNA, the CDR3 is TGTGCCAGCAGTGACCAATCGACAGTTTACGAGCAGTACTTC.

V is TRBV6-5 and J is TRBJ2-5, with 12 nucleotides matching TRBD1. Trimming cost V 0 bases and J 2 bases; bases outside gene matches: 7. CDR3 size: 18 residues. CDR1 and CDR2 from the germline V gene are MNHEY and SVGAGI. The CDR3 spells CASSYSTGDRGRQETQYF. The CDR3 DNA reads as TGTGCCAGCAGTTACTCGACAGGGGACAGGGGGCGACAAGAGACCCAGTACTTC.

Here the CDR3 reads CSALRGPQETQYF. In nucleotides, the CDR3 is TGCAGTGCTTTGCGGGGGCCACAAGAGACCCAGTACTTC. The chain couples TRBV20-1 to TRBJ2-5; weak D call: TRBD2 (7 bases). This CDR3 spans 13 amino acids. Germline V gene data show CDR1 as DFQATT and CDR2 as SNEGSKA (reference sequence). Deletions cut 5 bases from V and 2 bases from J, with 12 bases between.

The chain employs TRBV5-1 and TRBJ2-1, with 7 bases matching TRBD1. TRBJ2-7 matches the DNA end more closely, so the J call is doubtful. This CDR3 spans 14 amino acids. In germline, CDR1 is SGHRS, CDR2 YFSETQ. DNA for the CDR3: TGCGCCAGCAGCGGGTCCGGGACAGACTACGAGCAGTACTTC. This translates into CASSGSGTDYEQYF.

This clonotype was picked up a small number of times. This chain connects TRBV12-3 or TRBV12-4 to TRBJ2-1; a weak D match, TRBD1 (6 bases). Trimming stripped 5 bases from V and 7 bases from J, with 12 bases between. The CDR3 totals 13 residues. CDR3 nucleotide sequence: TGTGCCAGCAGTGTCGGGACACCAAATGAGCAGTTCTTC. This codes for CASSVGTPNEQFF.

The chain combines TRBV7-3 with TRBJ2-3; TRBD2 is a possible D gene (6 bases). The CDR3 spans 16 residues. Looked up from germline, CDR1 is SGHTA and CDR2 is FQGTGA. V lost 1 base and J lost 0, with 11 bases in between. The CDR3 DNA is TGTGCCAGCAGCTTAATTGCGGGGTTAAGCACAGATACGCAGTATTTT. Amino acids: CASSLIAGLSTDTQYF.

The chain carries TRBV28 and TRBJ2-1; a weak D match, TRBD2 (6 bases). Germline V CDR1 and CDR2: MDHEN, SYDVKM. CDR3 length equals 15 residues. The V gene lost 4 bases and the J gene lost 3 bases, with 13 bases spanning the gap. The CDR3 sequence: CASSSPGGNYNEQFF. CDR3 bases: TGTGCCAGCAGTTCCCCCGGGGGAAACTACAATGAGCAGTTCTTC. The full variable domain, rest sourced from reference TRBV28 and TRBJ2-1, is DVKVTQSSRYLVKRTGEKVFLECVQDMDHENMFWYRQDPGLGLRLIYFSYDVKMKEKGDIPEGYSVSREKKERFSLILESASTNQTSMYLCASSSPGGNYNEQFFGPGTRLTVL.

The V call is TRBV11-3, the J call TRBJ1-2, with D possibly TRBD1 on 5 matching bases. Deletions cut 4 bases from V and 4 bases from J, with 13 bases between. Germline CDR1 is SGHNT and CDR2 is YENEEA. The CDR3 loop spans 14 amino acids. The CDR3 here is CASSSGTLPYGYTF. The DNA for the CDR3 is TGTGCCAGCAGCTCCGGGACCCTTCCCTATGGCTACACCTTC.

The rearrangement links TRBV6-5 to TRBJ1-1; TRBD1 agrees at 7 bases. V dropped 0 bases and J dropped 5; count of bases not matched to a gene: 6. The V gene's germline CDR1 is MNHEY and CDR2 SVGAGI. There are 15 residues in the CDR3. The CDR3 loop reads CASSYSRQGGTEAFF. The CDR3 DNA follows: TGTGCCAGCAGTTACTCCAGGCAGGGGGGAACTGAAGCTTTCTTT.

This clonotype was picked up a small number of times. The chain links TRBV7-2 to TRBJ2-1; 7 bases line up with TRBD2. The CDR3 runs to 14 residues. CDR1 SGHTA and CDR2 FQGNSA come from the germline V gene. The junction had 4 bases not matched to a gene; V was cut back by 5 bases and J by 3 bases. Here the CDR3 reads CASSGASGYNEQFF. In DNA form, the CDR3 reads TGTGCCAGCAGCGGGGCTAGCGGCTACAATGAGCAGTTCTTC.

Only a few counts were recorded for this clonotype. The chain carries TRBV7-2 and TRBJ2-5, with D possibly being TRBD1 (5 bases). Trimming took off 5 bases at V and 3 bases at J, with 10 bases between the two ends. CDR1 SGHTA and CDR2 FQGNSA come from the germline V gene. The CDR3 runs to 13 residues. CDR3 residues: CASSRRVEETQYF. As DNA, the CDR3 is TGTGCCAGCAGCCGCAGGGTCGAAGAGACCCAGTACTTC.

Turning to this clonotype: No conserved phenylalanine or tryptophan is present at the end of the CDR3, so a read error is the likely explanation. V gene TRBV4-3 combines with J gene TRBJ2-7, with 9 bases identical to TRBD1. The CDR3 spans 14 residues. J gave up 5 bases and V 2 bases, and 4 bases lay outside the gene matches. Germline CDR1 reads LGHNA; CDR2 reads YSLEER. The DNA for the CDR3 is TGCGCCAGCAGCCAACAGGACAGGGGAAACGAGCAGTACATC. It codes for CASSQQDRGNEQYI.

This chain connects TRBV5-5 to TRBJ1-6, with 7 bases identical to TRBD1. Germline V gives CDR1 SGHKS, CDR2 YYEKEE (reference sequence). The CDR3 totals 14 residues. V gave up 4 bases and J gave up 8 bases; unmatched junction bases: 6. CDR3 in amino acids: CASSIRTGDSPLHF. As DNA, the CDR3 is TGTGCCAGCAGCATCCGGACAGGAGATTCACCCCTCCACTTT.

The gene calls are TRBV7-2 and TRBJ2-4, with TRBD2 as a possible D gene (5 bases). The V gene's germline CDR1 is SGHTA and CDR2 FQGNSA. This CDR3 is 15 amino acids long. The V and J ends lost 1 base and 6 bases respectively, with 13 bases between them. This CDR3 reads CASSLGSFGRNIQYF. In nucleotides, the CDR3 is TGTGCCAGCAGCTTAGGGTCTTTTGGGAGAAACATTCAGTACTTC.

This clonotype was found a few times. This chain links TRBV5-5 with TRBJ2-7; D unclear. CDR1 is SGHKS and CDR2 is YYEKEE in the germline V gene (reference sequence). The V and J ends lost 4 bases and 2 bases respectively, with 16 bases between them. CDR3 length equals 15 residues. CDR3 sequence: CASSLELTPAYEQYF. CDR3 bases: TGTGCCAGCAGCCTGGAACTGACTCCGGCCTACGAGCAGTACTTC. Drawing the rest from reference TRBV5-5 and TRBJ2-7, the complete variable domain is DAGVTQSPTHLIKTRGQQVTLRCSPISGHKSVSWYQQVLGQGPQFIFQYYEKEERGRGNFPDRFSARQFPNYSSELNVNALLLGDSALYLCASSLELTPAYEQYFGPGTRLTVT.

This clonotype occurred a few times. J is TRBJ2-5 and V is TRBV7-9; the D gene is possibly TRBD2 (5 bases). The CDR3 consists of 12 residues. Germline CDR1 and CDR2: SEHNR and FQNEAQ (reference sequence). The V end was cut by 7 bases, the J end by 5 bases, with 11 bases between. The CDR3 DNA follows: TGTGCCAGCACCAACTCGGGGGAGACCCAGTACTTC. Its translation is CASTNSGETQYF.

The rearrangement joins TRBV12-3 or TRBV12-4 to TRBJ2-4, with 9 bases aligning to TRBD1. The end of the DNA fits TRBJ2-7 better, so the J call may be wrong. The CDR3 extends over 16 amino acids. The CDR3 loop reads CASSLALTGGNYEQYF. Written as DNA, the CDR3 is TGTGCCAGCAGTTTAGCGCTCACAGGGGGCAACTACGAGCAGTACTTC.

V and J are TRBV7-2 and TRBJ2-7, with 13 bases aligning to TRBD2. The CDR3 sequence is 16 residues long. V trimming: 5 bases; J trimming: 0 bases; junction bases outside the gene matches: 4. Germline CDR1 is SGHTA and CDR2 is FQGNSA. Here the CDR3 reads CASSITSGGGSYEQYF. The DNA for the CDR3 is TGTGCCAGCAGCATAACTAGCGGGGGGGGCTCCTACGAGCAGTACTTC.

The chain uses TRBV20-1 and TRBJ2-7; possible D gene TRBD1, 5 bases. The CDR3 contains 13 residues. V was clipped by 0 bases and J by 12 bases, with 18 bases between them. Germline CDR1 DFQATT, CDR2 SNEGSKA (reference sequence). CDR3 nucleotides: TGCAGTGCTAGAGACACGACAGCCACGAAGGTGTACTTC. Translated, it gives CSARDTTATKVYF.

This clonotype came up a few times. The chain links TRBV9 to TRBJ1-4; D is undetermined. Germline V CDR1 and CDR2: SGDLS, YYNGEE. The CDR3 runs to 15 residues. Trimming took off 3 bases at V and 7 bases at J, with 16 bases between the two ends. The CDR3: CASSAAPLHGEKLFF. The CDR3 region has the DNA TGTGCCAGCAGCGCGGCCCCTCTCCACGGTGAAAAACTGTTTTTT.

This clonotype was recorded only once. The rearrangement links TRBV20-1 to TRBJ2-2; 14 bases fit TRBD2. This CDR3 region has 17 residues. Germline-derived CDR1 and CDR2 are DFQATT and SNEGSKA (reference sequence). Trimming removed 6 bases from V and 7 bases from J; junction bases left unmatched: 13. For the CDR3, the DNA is TGCAGTGCCCGCGGGACTAGCGGGAGAGTCAGGGGCGGGGAGCTGTTTTTT. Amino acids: CSARGTSGRVRGGELFF.

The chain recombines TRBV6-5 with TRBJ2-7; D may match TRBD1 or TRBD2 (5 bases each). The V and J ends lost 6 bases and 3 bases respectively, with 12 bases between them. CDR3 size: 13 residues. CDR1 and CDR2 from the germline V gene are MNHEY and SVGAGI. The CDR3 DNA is TGTGCCAGCAGGGGAGACAGCCGCTACGAGCAGTACTTC. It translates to CASRGDSRYEQYF.

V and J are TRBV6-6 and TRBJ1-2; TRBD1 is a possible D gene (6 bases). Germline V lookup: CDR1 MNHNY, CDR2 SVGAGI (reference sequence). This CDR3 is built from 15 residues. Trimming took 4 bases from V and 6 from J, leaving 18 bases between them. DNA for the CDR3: TGTGCCAGCAGTTCCCGACAGGTCAGGGGTGATGGCTACACCTTC. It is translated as CASSSRQVRGDGYTF.

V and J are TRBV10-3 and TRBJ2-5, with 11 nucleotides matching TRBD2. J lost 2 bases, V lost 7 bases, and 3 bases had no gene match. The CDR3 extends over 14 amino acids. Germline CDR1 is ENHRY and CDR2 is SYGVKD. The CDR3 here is CAIKGLAVQETQYF. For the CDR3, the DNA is TGTGCCATCAAGGGACTAGCGGTACAAGAGACCCAGTACTTC.

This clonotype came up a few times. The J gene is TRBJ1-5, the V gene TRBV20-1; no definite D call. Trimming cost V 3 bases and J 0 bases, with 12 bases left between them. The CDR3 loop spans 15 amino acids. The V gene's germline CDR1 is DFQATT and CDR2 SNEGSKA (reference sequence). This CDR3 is CSASGQTYSNQPQHF. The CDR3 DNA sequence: TGCAGTGCTAGCGGCCAGACATATAGCAATCAGCCCCAGCATTTT.